What follows describes a single TCR beta chain. In the original processing: The assay estimated nucleated cells by amplifying reference gene primers. Using immunoSEQ multiplex PCR, the repertoire was profiled, and TCRdb retains in-frame clones only, with some absent. The D gene and trimming were derived from the DNA, and the V and J assignments and clone size from that table. The sample carries about 25,000 clones, almost 90% recorded once. The data were taken from a study of blood T cell repertoires in COVID-19. Study background: Sites across the United States, Italy and Spain contributed samples from acute and convalescent COVID-19. Sources were T cells, B-cell-depleted T cells, or PBMCs; the material itself was cDNA or gDNA.

Trimming took off 4 bases at V and 3 bases at J, with 6 bases between the two ends. This CDR3 is 12 amino acids long. Germline CDR1 and CDR2: LNHDA and SQIVND (reference sequence). The sequence came from a man between 70 and 80 years old with acute or convalescent COVID-19. Sequenced input: peripheral blood. The rearrangement uses TRBV19 and TRBJ1-2, with a weak D call TRBD1 (6 bases). The CDR3 spells CASSNRDYGYTF. CDR3 DNA: TGTGCCAGTAGTAACAGGGACTATGGCTACACCTTC.